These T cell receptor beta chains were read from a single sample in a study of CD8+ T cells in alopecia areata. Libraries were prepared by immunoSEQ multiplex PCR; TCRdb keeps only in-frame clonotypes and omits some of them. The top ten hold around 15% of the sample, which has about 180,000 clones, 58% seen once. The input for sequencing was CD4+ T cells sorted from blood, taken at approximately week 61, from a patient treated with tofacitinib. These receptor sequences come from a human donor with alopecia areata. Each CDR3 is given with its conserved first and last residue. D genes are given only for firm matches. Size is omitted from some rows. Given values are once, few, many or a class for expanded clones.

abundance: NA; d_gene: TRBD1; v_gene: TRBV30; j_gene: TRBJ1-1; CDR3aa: CAWSVRLGTGGTGWNTEAFF; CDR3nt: TGTGCCTGGAGTGTACGCCTAGGGACAGGGGGAACTGGTTGGAACACTGAAGCTTTCTTT
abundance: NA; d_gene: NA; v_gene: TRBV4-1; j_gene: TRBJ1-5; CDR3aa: CASSQGRDALGYQPQHF; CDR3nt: TGCGCCAGCAGCCAAGGCCGCGACGCCCTTGGGTATCAGCCCCAGCATTTT
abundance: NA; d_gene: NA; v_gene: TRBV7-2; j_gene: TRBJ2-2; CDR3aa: CASSLGYGVDLFF; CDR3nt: TGTGCCAGCAGCTTAGGGTACGGGGTGGACCTGTTTTTT
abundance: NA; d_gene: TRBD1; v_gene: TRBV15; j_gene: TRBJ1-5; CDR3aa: CATSRDLQGVQPQHF; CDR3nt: TGTGCCACCAGCAGAGATCTACAGGGGGTTCAGCCCCAGCATTTT
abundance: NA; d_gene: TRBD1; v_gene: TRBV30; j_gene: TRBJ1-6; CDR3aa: CAWSVRFETGRGSPLHF; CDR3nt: TGTGCCTGGAGTGTACGATTCGAGACAGGGAGAGGTTCACCCCTCCACTTT
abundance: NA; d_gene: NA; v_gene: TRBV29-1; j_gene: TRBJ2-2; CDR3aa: CSGILLSSNTGELFF; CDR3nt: TGCAGCGGCATATTGTTAAGTTCGAACACCGGGGAGCTGTTTTTT
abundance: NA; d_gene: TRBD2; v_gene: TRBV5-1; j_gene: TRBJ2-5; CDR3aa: CASSLALAVQETQYF; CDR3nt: TGCGCCAGCAGCTTGGCTCTAGCGGTCCAAGAGACCCAGTACTTC
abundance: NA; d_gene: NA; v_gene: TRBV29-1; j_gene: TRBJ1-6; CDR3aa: CSVAGDPNSPLHF; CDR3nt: TGCAGCGTTGCGGGGGACCCAAATTCACCCCTCCACTTT
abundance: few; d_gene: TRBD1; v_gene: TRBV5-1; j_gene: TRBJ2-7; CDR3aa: CASSLASGQVYEQYF; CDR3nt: TGCGCCAGCAGCTTGGCCTCGGGACAGGTCTACGAGCAGTACTTC
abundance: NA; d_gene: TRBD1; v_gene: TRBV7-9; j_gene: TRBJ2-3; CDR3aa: CASSPMGQGTDTQYF; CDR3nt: TGTGCCAGCAGCCCGATGGGACAGGGCACAGATACGCAGTATTTT
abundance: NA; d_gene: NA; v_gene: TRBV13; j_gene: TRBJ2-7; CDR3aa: CASSTWDHYEQYF; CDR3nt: TGTGCCAGCAGCACCTGGGACCACTACGAGCAGTACTTC
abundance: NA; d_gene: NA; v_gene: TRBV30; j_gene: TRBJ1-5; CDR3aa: CAWDESYSNQPQHF; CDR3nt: TGTGCCTGGGACGAGTCCTATAGCAATCAGCCCCAGCATTTT
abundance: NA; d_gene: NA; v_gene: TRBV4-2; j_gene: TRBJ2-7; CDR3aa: CASSQDFAGQREQYF; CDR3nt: TGTGCCAGCAGCCAAGATTTTGCCGGTCAACGCGAGCAGTACTTC
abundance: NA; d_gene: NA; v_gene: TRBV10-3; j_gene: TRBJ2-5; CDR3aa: CAIRNQETQYF; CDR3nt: TGTGCCATCAGGAACCAAGAGACCCAGTACTTC
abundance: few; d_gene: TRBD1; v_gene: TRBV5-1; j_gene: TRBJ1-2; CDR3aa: CASSSPGQILLNYGYTF; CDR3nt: TGCGCCAGCAGCTCCCCGGGACAGATCCTTTTAAACTATGGCTACACCTTC
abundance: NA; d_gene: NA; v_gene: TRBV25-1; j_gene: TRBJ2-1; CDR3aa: CASSELGDPNEQFF; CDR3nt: TGTGCCAGCAGTGAATTAGGAGACCCCAATGAGCAGTTCTTC
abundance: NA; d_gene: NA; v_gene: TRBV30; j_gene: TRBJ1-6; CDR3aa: CAWSVAGTNSPLHF; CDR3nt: TGTGCCTGGAGTGTGGCAGGGACTAATTCACCCCTCCACTTT
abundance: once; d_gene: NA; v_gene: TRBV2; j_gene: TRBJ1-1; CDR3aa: CASSDRRYTEAFF; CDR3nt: TGTGCCAGCAGTGACCGGCGGTACACTGAAGCTTTCTTT
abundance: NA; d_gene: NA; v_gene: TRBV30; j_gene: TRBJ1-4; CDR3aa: CAWSVPFWTATNEKLFF; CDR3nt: TGTGCCTGGAGTGTCCCCTTTTGGACGGCAACTAATGAAAAACTGTTTTTT
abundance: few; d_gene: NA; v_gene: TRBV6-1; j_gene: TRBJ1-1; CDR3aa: CASSNNPNTEAFF; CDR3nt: TGTGCCAGCAGCAATAACCCGAACACTGAAGCTTTCTTT
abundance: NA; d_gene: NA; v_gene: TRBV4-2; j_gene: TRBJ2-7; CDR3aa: CASSQDNLREQYF; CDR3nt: TGTGCCAGCAGCCAAGATAACCTTCGGGAGCAGTACTTC
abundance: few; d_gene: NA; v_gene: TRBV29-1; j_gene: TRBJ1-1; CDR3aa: CSVEVVSGISFPARTEAFF; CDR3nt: TGCAGCGTTGAAGTGGTATCAGGGATATCGTTCCCGGCGCGGACTGAAGCTTTCTTT
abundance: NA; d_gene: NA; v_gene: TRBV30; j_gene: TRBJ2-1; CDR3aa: CAWSGPTPRQFF; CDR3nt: TGTGCCTGGAGTGGGCCGACACCCCGTCAGTTCTTC
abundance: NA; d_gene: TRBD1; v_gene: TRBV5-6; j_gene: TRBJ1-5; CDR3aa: CASSWARGQGGQPQHF; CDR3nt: TGTGCCAGCAGCTGGGCCCGGGGACAGGGAGGCCAGCCCCAGCATTTT
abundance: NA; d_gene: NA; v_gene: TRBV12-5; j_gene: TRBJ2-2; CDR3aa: CASGLRTLTNTGELFF; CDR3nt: TGTGCTAGTGGTTTGCGAACCCTTACTAACACCGGGGAGCTGTTTTTT
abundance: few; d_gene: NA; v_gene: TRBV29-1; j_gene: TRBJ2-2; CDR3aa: CSAAEGHPITGELFF; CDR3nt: TGCAGCGCAGCCGAGGGACATCCGATCACCGGGGAGCTGTTTTTT
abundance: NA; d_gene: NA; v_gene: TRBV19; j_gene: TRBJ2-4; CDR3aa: CASSPVEVAKNIQYF; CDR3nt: TGTGCCAGTAGCCCCGTGGAAGTAGCCAAAAACATTCAGTACTTC
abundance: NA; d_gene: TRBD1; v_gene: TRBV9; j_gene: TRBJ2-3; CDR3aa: CASSVRTGVDTQYF; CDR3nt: TGTGCCAGCAGCGTAAGAACAGGGGTGGATACGCAGTATTTT
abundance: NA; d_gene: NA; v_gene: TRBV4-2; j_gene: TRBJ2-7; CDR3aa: CASSTPSARARGEQYF; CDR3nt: TGTGCCAGCAGCACCCCTTCTGCGAGAGCGAGGGGCGAGCAGTACTTC
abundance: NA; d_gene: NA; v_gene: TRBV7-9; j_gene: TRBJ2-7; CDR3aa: CASSSRQAGEQYF; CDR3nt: TGTGCCAGCAGCTCTCGACAGGCCGGGGAGCAGTACTTC
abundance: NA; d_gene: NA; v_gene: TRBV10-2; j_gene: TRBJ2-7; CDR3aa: CASRGAGRPSSYEQYF; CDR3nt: TGCGCCAGCCGAGGGGCAGGGCGGCCAAGCTCCTACGAGCAGTACTTC
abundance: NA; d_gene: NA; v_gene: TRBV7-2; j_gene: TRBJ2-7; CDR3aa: CASSLRGGGGATSYEQYF; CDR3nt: TGTGCCAGCAGCTTAAGGGGAGGTGGCGGGGCGACTTCCTACGAGCAGTACTTC
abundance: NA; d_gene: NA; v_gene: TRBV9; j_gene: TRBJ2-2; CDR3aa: CASSVEGHNTGELFF; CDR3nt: TGTGCCAGCAGCGTAGAGGGACACAACACCGGGGAGCTGTTTTTT
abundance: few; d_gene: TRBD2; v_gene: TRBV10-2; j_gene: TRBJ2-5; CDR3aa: CASSSGGRGETQYF; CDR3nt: TGCGCCAGCAGCAGCGGGGGGAGGGGAGAGACCCAGTACTTC
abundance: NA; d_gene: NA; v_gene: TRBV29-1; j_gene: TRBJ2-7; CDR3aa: CSVADATYEQYF; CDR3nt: TGCAGCGTTGCGGACGCGACCTACGAGCAGTACTTC
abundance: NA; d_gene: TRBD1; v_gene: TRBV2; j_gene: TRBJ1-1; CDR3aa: CASSVGQMNTEAFF; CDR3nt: TGTGCCAGCAGTGTGGGACAGATGAACACTGAAGCTTTCTTT
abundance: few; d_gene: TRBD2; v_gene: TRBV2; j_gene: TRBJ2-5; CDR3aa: CASSLGLAGSAQYF; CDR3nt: TGTGCCAGCAGCCTGGGACTAGCAGGATCGGCCCAGTACTTC
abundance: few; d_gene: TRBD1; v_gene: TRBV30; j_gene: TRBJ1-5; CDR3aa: CAWRGDRGGPQHF; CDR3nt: TGTGCCTGGAGGGGGGACAGGGGAGGGCCCCAGCATTTT
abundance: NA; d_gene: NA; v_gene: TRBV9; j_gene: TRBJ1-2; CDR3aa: CASSGQVPGDGYTF; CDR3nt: TGTGCCAGCAGCGGACAGGTCCCGGGAGATGGCTACACCTTC
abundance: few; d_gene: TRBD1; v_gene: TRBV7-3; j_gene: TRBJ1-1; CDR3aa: CASSLNPGQGLAEAFF; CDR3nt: TGTGCCAGCAGCTTAAATCCGGGACAGGGTTTGGCTGAAGCTTTCTTT